This T cell receptor (beta chain) derives from a study of shared clonotypes between healthy human individuals. Measured with immunoSEQ multiplex PCR; TCRdb has only the in-frame clones, and not every one. The sample records 550,000 to 600,000 clones, 95% to 98% being singletons. Naivety among CD8 cells was defined by CD45RO negativity and positive CCR7 selection, thereby excluding terminally differentiated effector memory CD45RA+ cells. The V end was cut by 5 bases, the J end by 0 bases, with 14 bases between. This CDR3 spans 16 amino acids. Germline CDR1 SGHTA, CDR2 FQGNSA. The clonotype comes from a man aged 30 to 39 in good health. Sequences were obtained from naive CD8+ T cells sorted from blood. The chain couples TRBV7-2 to TRBJ1-3; D uncertain. The chain's CDR3 is CASSRRETLSGNTIYF. CDR3 coding DNA: TGTGCCAGCAGCCGCCGCGAGACTCTCTCTGGAAACACCATATATTTT.